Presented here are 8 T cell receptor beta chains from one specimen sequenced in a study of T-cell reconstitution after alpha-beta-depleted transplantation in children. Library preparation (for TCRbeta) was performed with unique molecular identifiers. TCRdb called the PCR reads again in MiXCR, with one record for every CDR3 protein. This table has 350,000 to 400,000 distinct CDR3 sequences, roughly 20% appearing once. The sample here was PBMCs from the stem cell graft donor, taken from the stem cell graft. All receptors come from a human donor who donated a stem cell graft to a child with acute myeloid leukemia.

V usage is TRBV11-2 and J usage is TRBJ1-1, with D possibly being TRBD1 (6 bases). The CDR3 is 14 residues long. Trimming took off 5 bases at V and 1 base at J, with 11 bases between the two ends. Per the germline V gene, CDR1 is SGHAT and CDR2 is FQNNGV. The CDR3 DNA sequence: TGTGCCAGCAGCCGGGGGCTGTGGAACACTGAAGCTTTCTTT. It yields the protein CASSRGLWNTEAFF.

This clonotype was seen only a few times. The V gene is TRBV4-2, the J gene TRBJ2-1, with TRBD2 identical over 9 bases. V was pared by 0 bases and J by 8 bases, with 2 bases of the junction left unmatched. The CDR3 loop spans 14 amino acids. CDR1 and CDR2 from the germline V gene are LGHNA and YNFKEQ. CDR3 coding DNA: TGTGCCAGCAGCCAAGAACTAGCGGGCCATGAGCAGTTCTTC. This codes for CASSQELAGHEQFF.

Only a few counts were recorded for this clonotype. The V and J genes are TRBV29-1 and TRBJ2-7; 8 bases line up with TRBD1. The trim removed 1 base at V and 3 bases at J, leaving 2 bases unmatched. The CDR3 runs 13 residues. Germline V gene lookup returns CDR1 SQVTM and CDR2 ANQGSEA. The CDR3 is CSVEGRGLYEQYF. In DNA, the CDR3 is TGCAGCGTTGAAGGCAGGGGGCTCTACGAGCAGTACTTC.

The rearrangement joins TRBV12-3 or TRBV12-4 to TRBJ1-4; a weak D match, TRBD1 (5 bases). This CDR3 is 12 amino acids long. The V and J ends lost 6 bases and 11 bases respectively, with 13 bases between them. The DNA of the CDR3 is TGTGCCAGCAGCCCCGAGGGGAGGAAACTGTTTTTT. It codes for CASSPEGRKLFF.

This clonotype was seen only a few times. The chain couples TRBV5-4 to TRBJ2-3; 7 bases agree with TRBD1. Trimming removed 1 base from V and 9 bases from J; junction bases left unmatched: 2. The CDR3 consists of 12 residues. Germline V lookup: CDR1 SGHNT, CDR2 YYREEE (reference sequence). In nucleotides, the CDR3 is TGTGCCAGCAGCTTGAAAGGGGGCACGCAGTATTTT. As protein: CASSLKGGTQYF. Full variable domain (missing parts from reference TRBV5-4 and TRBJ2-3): ETGVTQSPTHLIKTRGQQVTLRCSSQSGHNTVSWYQQALGQGPQFIFQYYREEENGRGNFPPRFSGLQFPNYSSELNVNALELDDSALYLCASSLKGGTQYFGPGTRLTVL.

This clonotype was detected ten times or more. The CDR3 reads CASSQAGLGHNEQFF. CDR3 bases: TGCGCCAGCAGCCAAGCGGGACTGGGGCACAATGAGCAGTTCTTC. The rearrangement joins TRBV4-3 to TRBJ2-1, with D perhaps TRBD2 (6 bases). The V and J ends lost 1 base and 5 bases respectively, with 12 bases between them. The CDR3 extends over 15 amino acids. CDR1 and CDR2 from the germline V gene are LGHNA and YSLEER.

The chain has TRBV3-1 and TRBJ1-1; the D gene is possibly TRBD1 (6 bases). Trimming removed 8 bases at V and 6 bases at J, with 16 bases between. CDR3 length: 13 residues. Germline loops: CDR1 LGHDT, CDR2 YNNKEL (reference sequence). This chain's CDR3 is CASGVQGSAEAFF. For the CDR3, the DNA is TGTGCCAGCGGGGTACAGGGAAGCGCTGAAGCTTTCTTT.

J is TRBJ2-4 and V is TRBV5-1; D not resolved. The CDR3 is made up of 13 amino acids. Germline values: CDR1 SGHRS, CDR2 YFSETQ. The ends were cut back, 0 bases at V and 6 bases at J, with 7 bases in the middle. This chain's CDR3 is CASSLDVGNIQYF. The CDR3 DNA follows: TGCGCCAGCAGCTTGGACGTGGGAAACATTCAGTACTTC. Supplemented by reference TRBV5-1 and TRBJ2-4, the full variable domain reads KAGVTQTPRYLIKTRGQQVTLSCSPISGHRSVSWYQQTPGQGLQFLFEYFSETQRNKGNFPGRFSGRQFSNSRSEMNVSTLELGDSALYLCASSLDVGNIQYFGAGTRLSVL.